A selection of T cell receptor beta chains follows, all from one sample in a study of blood T cell repertoires in COVID-19. Using immunoSEQ multiplex PCR, the repertoire was profiled, and TCRdb retains in-frame clones only, with some absent. Here the sample spans about 280,000 clones, roughly 85% being singletons. The sequenced material came from PBMCs or T cells enriched from blood (not recorded which). These receptors were obtained from a woman aged 40-49 years who had recovered from COVID-19. Both conserved end residues are part of each CDR3. The D gene is left open where the match is weak. The size of a clone is reported for some rows only, either as once, few or many, or as a class for expanded clones.

>TRBJ2-5|NA|NA|TRBV28
CASTHRNVRGETQYF
TGTGCCAGCACCCATCGGAATGTTAGGGGGGAGACCCAGTACTTC
>TRBJ2-2|NA|NA|TRBV27
CASSWRVLTGELFF
TGTGCCAGCAGCTGGAGAGTTTTAACCGGGGAGCTGTTTTTT
>TRBJ2-4|few|TRBD2|TRBV28
CASLASGTSKNIQYF
TGTGCCAGCCTCGCTAGCGGGACATCCAAAAACATTCAGTACTTC
>TRBJ2-3|NA|TRBD2|TRBV7-2
CASSLTGASGYTDTQYF
TGTGCCAGCAGCCTGACTGGGGCTAGCGGATACACAGATACGCAGTATTTT
>TRBJ2-7|NA|TRBD2|TRBV3-1/TRBV3-2
CASSQDGRGLARYEQYF
TGTGCCAGCAGCCAAGATGGGAGAGGACTAGCGAGATACGAGCAGTACTTC
>TRBJ2-5|NA|TRBD2|TRBV15
CATSISSGTSWETQYF
TGTGCCACCAGCATAAGCTCCGGGACTAGCTGGGAGACCCAGTACTTC
>TRBJ2-1|once|TRBD2|TRBV24-1
CATSDPTPSGRAGDNEQFF
TGTGCCACCAGTGATCCGACCCCTAGCGGGAGGGCCGGGGACAATGAGCAGTTCTTC
>TRBJ1-1|NA|NA|TRBV27
CASSWAGWFGVNTEAFF
TGTGCCAGCAGTTGGGCAGGGTGGTTCGGAGTGAACACTGAAGCTTTCTTT
>TRBJ1-3|NA|TRBD1|TRBV5-1
CASSQDRANSGNTIYF
TGCGCCAGCAGCCAGGACAGGGCCAACTCTGGAAACACCATATATTTT
>TRBJ2-5|NA|TRBD2|TRBV6-8
CASSPPTSGDGIETQYF
TGTGCCAGCAGTCCACCGACTAGCGGGGATGGGATAGAGACCCAGTACTTC
>TRBJ2-7|NA|NA|TRBV27
CASSYAGISYEQYF
TGTGCCAGCAGTTACGCGGGCATCTCCTACGAGCAGTACTTC
>TRBJ2-7|NA|TRBD1|TRBV19
CASSIQAGGRYEQYF
TGTGCCAGTAGTATACAGGCAGGGGGTAGGTACGAGCAGTACTTC
>TRBJ2-5|NA|NA|TRBV5-1
CASSLSGPGETQYF
TGCGCCAGCAGCTTGTCAGGACCGGGGGAGACCCAGTACTTC
>TRBJ1-2|NA|TRBD1|TRBV7-8
CASSVRDREGYTF
TGTGCCAGCAGCGTCCGGGACAGGGAGGGCTACACCTTC
>TRBJ2-4|NA|TRBD1|TRBV4-3
CASSQDRVGIQYF
TGCGCCAGCAGCCAGGACAGGGTCGGCATTCAGTACTTC
>TRBJ1-3|NA|NA|TRBV28
CASSFRGTGNTIYF
TGTGCCAGCAGTTTTAGGGGGACTGGAAACACCATATATTTT
>TRBJ1-5|NA|NA|TRBV12-3/TRBV12-4
CASSLTLNQPQHF
TGTGCCAGCAGCCTGACATTGAATCAGCCCCAGCATTTT
>TRBJ2-3|NA|NA|TRBV27
CASSLDRRRITQYF
TGTGCCAGCAGTTTAGACAGGAGGAGGATTACGCAGTATTTT
>TRBJ2-7|NA|TRBD2|TRBV7-2
CASRRTSGTYEQYF
TGTGCCAGCAGACGTACTAGCGGAACCTACGAGCAGTACTTC
>TRBJ2-1|NA|NA|TRBV28
CASSPLYNEQFF
TGTGCCAGCAGTCCCCTCTACAATGAGCAGTTCTTC
>TRBJ2-1|NA|NA|TRBV24-1
CATSDPLMIGQFF
TGTGCCACCAGTGATCCCCTGATGATCGGGCAGTTCTTC
>TRBJ2-1|NA|NA|TRBV7-2
CASSLQGSNYNEQFF
TGTGCCAGCAGCTTACAGGGTTCGAACTACAATGAGCAGTTCTTC
>TRBJ1-6|NA|NA|TRBV4-3
CASSQDLSSYNSPLHF
TGCGCCAGCAGCCAAGATTTGAGCTCCTATAATTCACCCCTCCACTTT
>TRBJ1-5|NA|TRBD1|TRBV5-8
CASSGTGGGQPQHF
TGTGCCAGCAGCGGGACAGGGGGAGGGCAGCCCCAGCATTTT
>TRBJ1-3|NA|TRBD1|TRBV7-2
CASSVDRGGNTIYF
TGTGCCAGCAGCGTCGACAGGGGTGGAAACACCATATATTTT
>TRBJ2-1|once|NA|TRBV7-3
CASSLYPSVYNEQFF
TGTGCCAGCAGCTTATATCCTAGCGTCTACAATGAGCAGTTCTTC
>TRBJ2-1|NA|TRBD2|TRBV5-1
CASSESSGPTPNEQFF
TGCGCCAGCAGCGAATCTAGCGGTCCAACACCCAATGAGCAGTTCTTC
>TRBJ2-3|NA|TRBD2|TRBV29-1
CSTLAPSTDTQYF
TGCAGCACACTAGCGCCTAGCACAGATACGCAGTATTTT
>TRBJ2-1|NA|TRBD2|TRBV7-9
CASSWTSGYYNEQFF
TGTGCCAGCAGCTGGACTAGCGGGTACTACAATGAGCAGTTCTTC
>TRBJ2-1|NA|TRBD2|TRBV2
CASSFDMGLADNEQFF
TGTGCCAGCAGTTTTGATATGGGACTAGCGGACAATGAGCAGTTCTTC
>TRBJ1-6|once|NA|TRBV27
CASSLFVQGGTASPLHF
TGTGCCAGCAGTTTATTCGTACAGGGTGGTACGGCTTCACCCCTCCACTTT
>TRBJ2-1|NA|NA|TRBV29-1
CSVVGSSYNEQFF
TGCAGCGTTGTCGGGAGCTCCTACAATGAGCAGTTCTTC
>TRBJ2-1|NA|TRBD2|TRBV2
CASAGLAGGREQFF
TGTGCCAGCGCAGGACTAGCGGGAGGTAGAGAGCAGTTCTTC
>TRBJ2-7|NA|TRBD1|TRBV19
CASSRDRYSYEQYF
TGTGCCAGTAGCCGGGACAGGTACTCCTACGAGCAGTACTTC
>TRBJ2-2|once|NA|TRBV11-2
CASSEVVALGGELFF
TGTGCCAGCAGCGAGGTGGTAGCGTTGGGCGGGGAGCTGTTTTTT